The entry that follows covers one T cell receptor beta chain sequence. Its antigen is not known. Both 60 Vbeta primers and 13 Jbeta primers went into the PCR. The method was immunoSEQ multiplex PCR; TCRdb's version includes in-frame clones alone and lacks a portion of them. The repertoire consists of roughly 100,000 clones, with almost 80% occurring once and the leading ten covering approximately 4%. This specimen belongs to a study of cytomegalovirus exposure and HLA in healthy donors. About the research overall: Early released data had about 80 million unique TCRs, all coming from HLA-typed donors.

CDR1 and CDR2 from the germline V gene are SGDLS and YYNGEE. There are 15 residues in the CDR3. V lost 4 bases, J lost 7 bases, and 7 bases stayed unmatched. General study results and limits: Among TCR beta chains, those listed as cytomegalovirus-associated numbered around 160. Per a later analysis, 16,951 TCR beta sequences showed association with HLA alleles at 0.05 false discovery rate.

The sample consisted of PBMCs. The clonotype was recovered from a man aged 50 to 60 in good health and CMV-seropositive. The rearrangement uses TRBV9 and TRBJ2-5; 13 bases match TRBD2. This CDR3 reads CASSLGTSGTGTQYF. The CDR3 DNA is TGTGCCAGCAGCCTCGGGACTAGCGGGACTGGGACCCAGTACTTC.